This is a list of T cell receptor beta chains from one sample in a study of human T cells and chemical hapten exposure. TCRdb reanalysed the RACE reads using MiXCR and keeps one entry per CDR3 protein. The sample includes 340,000 or so distinct CDR3 sequences, around 7% of them seen just once. The sequencing used whole blood, collected in connection with sensitization to the hapten diphenylcyclopropenone (DPC). The receptors originated from a woman aged 18-29 years with alopecia areata. Some clones in this sample may be carry-over from other donors' samples. Each CDR3 is given with its conserved first and last residue. The D gene is left open where the match is weak. Clone size is shown for a subset of rows, as once, few, many or a class of expanded clone.

D: NA
size: few
J: TRBJ1-6
V: TRBV4-3
DNA: TGCGCCAGCAGCCCGGCAGGGGTTTATTCACCCCTCCACTTT
CDR3: CASSPAGVYSPLHF

D: TRBD1
size: NA
J: TRBJ2-7
V: TRBV27
DNA: TGTGCCAGCAGTTCGAGACAGGGTCACGCCTACGAGCAGTACTTC
CDR3: CASSSRQGHAYEQYF

D: TRBD1
size: many
J: TRBJ2-3
V: TRBV5-1
DNA: TGCGCCAGCAGCGCGGAGGCAGGGGGCCCCTTCGAGGAAGATACGCAGTATTTT
CDR3: CASSAEAGGPFEEDTQYF

D: NA
size: NA
J: TRBJ1-4
V: TRBV4-3
DNA: TGCGCCAGCAGCCGGGACATGGAAGAAAAACTGTTTTTT
CDR3: CASSRDMEEKLFF

D: NA
size: few
J: TRBJ2-3
V: TRBV3-1
DNA: TGTGCCAGCAGCCAAGATATGCTAGCGTGGGATACGCAGTATTTT
CDR3: CASSQDMLAWDTQYF

D: NA
size: few
J: TRBJ2-7
V: TRBV7-9
DNA: TGTGCCAGCGGTCGTACCTCCTACGAGCAGTACTTC
CDR3: CASGRTSYEQYF

D: TRBD2
size: few
J: TRBJ2-3
V: TRBV20-1
DNA: TGCAGTGCTAGAGATTCAAGCGGGGCTAGCACAGATACGCAGTATTTT
CDR3: CSARDSSGASTDTQYF

D: NA
size: few
J: TRBJ1-1
V: TRBV6-6
DNA: TGTGCCAGCAGTTACGAAGCGCGAGCTGAAGCTTTCTTT
CDR3: CASSYEARAEAFF

D: TRBD1
size: few
J: TRBJ2-7
V: TRBV19
DNA: TGTGCCAGTAGAACGACAGGGCAAGGATCGTACGAGCAGTACTTC
CDR3: CASRTTGQGSYEQYF

D: NA
size: NA
J: TRBJ1-1
V: TRBV11-1
DNA: TGTGCCAGCAGCCCTCATCTCTTCGGGGCGAACTCTGAAGCTTTCTTT
CDR3: CASSPHLFGANSEAFF

D: NA
size: many
J: TRBJ2-7
V: TRBV10-2
DNA: TGCGCCAGCAGTGACGGAAACCGACCCTACGAGCAGTACTTC
CDR3: CASSDGNRPYEQYF

D: NA
size: few
J: TRBJ2-7
V: TRBV5-6
DNA: TGTGCCAGCAGCTTGGTGGCCGTTCGATTAGGACAGCAAAGGACCTACGAGCAGTACTTC
CDR3: CASSLVAVRLGQQRTYEQYF

D: NA
size: many
J: TRBJ2-7
V: TRBV20-1
DNA: TGCAGTGCATGGTCGGGCGAGCAGTACTTC
CDR3: CSAWSGEQYF

D: TRBD1
size: NA
J: TRBJ2-2
V: TRBV4-1
DNA: TGCGCCAGCAGCCAAGACGGGACAGACTCAGGCTCATCCCCGGAGCTGTTTTTT
CDR3: CASSQDGTDSGSSPELFF

D: NA
size: NA
J: TRBJ1-6
V: TRBV3-1
DNA: TGTGCCAGCAGCCACTCGGGGCCTACGGAGACCTCACCCCTCCACTTT
CDR3: CASSHSGPTETSPLHF

D: NA
size: few
J: TRBJ2-2
V: TRBV5-8
DNA: TGTGCCAGCAGCTTGGACAGGTCCACCGGGGAGCTGTTTTTT
CDR3: CASSLDRSTGELFF

D: TRBD1
size: many
J: TRBJ1-2
V: TRBV28
DNA: TGTGCCAGCCGACTAGGGACAGGCCACTATGGCTACACCTTC
CDR3: CASRLGTGHYGYTF

D: TRBD1
size: few
J: TRBJ1-5
V: TRBV12-3/TRBV12-4
DNA: TGTGCCAGCAGTCCGGGGACAGGGGTTCCTCAGCCCCAGCATTTT
CDR3: CASSPGTGVPQPQHF

D: TRBD1
size: NA
J: TRBJ2-4
V: TRBV15
DNA: TGTGCCACCAGCATGACAGGGGGAAACATTCAGTACTTC
CDR3: CATSMTGGNIQYF

D: TRBD2
size: NA
J: TRBJ2-5
V: TRBV5-1
DNA: TGCGCCAGCAGCTTGGCGCTAGCGGGGAGAAAAGGACAAGAGACCCAGTACTTC
CDR3: CASSLALAGRKGQETQYF

D: NA
size: many
J: TRBJ2-3
V: TRBV5-1
DNA: TGCGCCAGCAGCTTACCTCTGGATACGCAGTATTTT
CDR3: CASSLPLDTQYF

D: TRBD1
size: NA
J: TRBJ2-3
V: TRBV27
DNA: TGTGCCAGCAGTTTTCTTACGCCTGACAGGGTCATCACAGATACGCAGTATTTT
CDR3: CASSFLTPDRVITDTQYF

D: TRBD1
size: many
J: TRBJ1-1
V: TRBV12-3/TRBV12-4
DNA: TGTGCCAGCAGTTTAGGACAGGGCGCTTTCTTT
CDR3: CASSLGQGAFF

D: NA
size: few
J: TRBJ2-2
V: TRBV9
DNA: TGTGCCAGCAGCCTGACAGGGAGGGGACATGGAACCGGGGAGCTGTTTTTT
CDR3: CASSLTGRGHGTGELFF

D: NA
size: NA
J: TRBJ2-3
V: TRBV14
DNA: TGTGCCAGCAGCCCTGCCCAGAGGGCGCCAGATACGCAGTATTTT
CDR3: CASSPAQRAPDTQYF

D: NA
size: NA
J: TRBJ1-2
V: TRBV28
DNA: TGTGCCAGCAGCCGGGGGGCAGGCGTAAGAGGCTACACCTTC
CDR3: CASSRGAGVRGYTF

D: NA
size: many
J: TRBJ2-7
V: TRBV4-3
DNA: TGCGCCAGCAGCCAAGAGGGCCAGGCCAACTACGAGCAGTACTTC
CDR3: CASSQEGQANYEQYF

D: NA
size: NA
J: TRBJ2-7
V: TRBV20-1
DNA: TGCAGTGCAACAAAACAAGCCATCCACGAGCAGTACTTC
CDR3: CSATKQAIHEQYF

D: NA
size: many
J: TRBJ2-1
V: TRBV12-5
DNA: TGTGCTAGTGGTTTGGCATTACGGGAGCAGTTCTTC
CDR3: CASGLALREQFF

D: NA
size: NA
J: TRBJ1-4
V: TRBV4-1
DNA: TGCGCCAGCAGCCAACAAGCGACAGCTATTAATGAAAAACTGTTTTTT
CDR3: CASSQQATAINEKLFF

D: NA
size: few
J: TRBJ2-2
V: TRBV20-1
DNA: TGCAGTGCTAGTCCTGGGAACACCGGGGAGCTGTTTTTT
CDR3: CSASPGNTGELFF

D: NA
size: many
J: TRBJ2-5
V: TRBV5-5
DNA: TGTGCCAGCAGCCGGAGGGTAGCGCAAGAGACCCAGTACTTC
CDR3: CASSRRVAQETQYF

D: NA
size: NA
J: TRBJ2-3
V: TRBV27
DNA: TGTGCCAGCAGTTTAACTCAGGGAGGCACAGATACGCAGTATTTT
CDR3: CASSLTQGGTDTQYF

D: NA
size: few
J: TRBJ2-3
V: TRBV10-3
DNA: TGTGCCATCAGTGTTTCAGGGGACCCAGATACGCAGTATTTT
CDR3: CAISVSGDPDTQYF

D: NA
size: NA
J: TRBJ1-2
V: TRBV5-1
DNA: TGCGCCAGCAGCTTGGCCCGCGTATTTGGGGATGGCTACACCTTC
CDR3: CASSLARVFGDGYTF

D: TRBD2
size: few
J: TRBJ2-7
V: TRBV14
DNA: TGTGCCAGCAGCGAATCCTCCGGTGAGCGGGGGGCCTACGAGCAGTACTTC
CDR3: CASSESSGERGAYEQYF

D: TRBD2
size: few
J: TRBJ2-5
V: TRBV20-1
DNA: TGCAGTGCTAGACCCGAGAGCGGGGGGAGGTTAGGGCAAGAGACCCAGTACTTC
CDR3: CSARPESGGRLGQETQYF

D: TRBD1
size: NA
J: TRBJ2-3
V: TRBV7-2
DNA: TGTGCCAGCAGCTGGGACAGGCGCACAGATACGCAGTATTTT
CDR3: CASSWDRRTDTQYF

D: TRBD1
size: NA
J: TRBJ1-1
V: TRBV6-5
DNA: TGTGCCAGCAGTCCACGCAGGGGGGCTGAAGCTTTCTTT
CDR3: CASSPRRGAEAFF

D: NA
size: few
J: TRBJ1-5
V: TRBV5-8
DNA: TGTGCCAGCAACAGTCATAGCAATCAGCCCCAGCATTTT
CDR3: CASNSHSNQPQHF

D: NA
size: many
J: TRBJ2-7
V: TRBV7-3
DNA: TGTGCCAGCAGCTTTCCCAACAGACCTCTACTTTACGAGCAGTACTTC
CDR3: CASSFPNRPLLYEQYF

D: TRBD1
size: NA
J: TRBJ1-4
V: TRBV18
DNA: TGTGCCAGCTCGCCTATACCGGGGACAGATGAAAAACTGTTTTTT
CDR3: CASSPIPGTDEKLFF

D: NA
size: NA
J: TRBJ1-2
V: TRBV7-9
DNA: TGTGCCAGCAGCTGGGACACCTACTATGGCTACACCTTC
CDR3: CASSWDTYYGYTF

D: TRBD1
size: few
J: TRBJ1-1
V: TRBV3-1
DNA: TGTGCCAGCAGCCAGGAGGGACAGGGGGCGGCTGAAGCTTTCTTT
CDR3: CASSQEGQGAAEAFF

D: NA
size: many
J: TRBJ2-2
V: TRBV5-8
DNA: TGTGCCAGCAGCGACTATTCCTCCGGGTTATTCACCGGGGAGCTGTTTTTT
CDR3: CASSDYSSGLFTGELFF

D: TRBD1
size: many
J: TRBJ2-7
V: TRBV29-1
DNA: TGCAGCGTTGAGTCCGCCCGTGGGACAGGGATCTACGAGCAGTACTTC
CDR3: CSVESARGTGIYEQYF

D: NA
size: NA
J: TRBJ1-1
V: TRBV12-3/TRBV12-4
DNA: TGTGCCAGCAGTACCGCGGGCCTCCCAAACACTGAAGCTTTCTTT
CDR3: CASSTAGLPNTEAFF

D: NA
size: NA
J: TRBJ1-5
V: TRBV2
DNA: TGTGCCAGCAGTGAGGTTATGGATCAGCCCCAGCATTTT
CDR3: CASSEVMDQPQHF

D: NA
size: NA
J: TRBJ2-1
V: TRBV12-3/TRBV12-4
DNA: TGTGCCAGCAGCCGATGGGAACAGGGAATTGTAAGGAATGAGCAGTTCTTC
CDR3: CASSRWEQGIVRNEQFF

D: TRBD1
size: NA
J: TRBJ2-3
V: TRBV7-2
DNA: TGTGCCAGCAGCCCTATCGGGACAGTATTAGATACGCAGTATTTT
CDR3: CASSPIGTVLDTQYF

D: TRBD1
size: many
J: TRBJ1-5
V: TRBV7-2
DNA: TGTGCCAGCAGCTGGGGACAGGCTGGCAATCAGCCCCAGCATTTT
CDR3: CASSWGQAGNQPQHF